This entry is about one T cell receptor (beta chain). Generated by immunoSEQ multiplex PCR, the TCRdb table keeps only in-frame clones and is missing some. Seen here are about 100,000 clones, approximately 88% observed once, and the top ten hold around 6.9%. These data belong to a study of blood T cell repertoires in COVID-19. The germline V gene encodes CDR1 MNHEY and CDR2 SMNVEV (reference sequence). The V end was cut by 2 bases, the J end by 0 bases, with 8 bases between. This CDR3 is built from 15 residues. This receptor was taken from an older woman with acute or convalescent COVID-19. The chain links TRBV27 to TRBJ1-5; D remains ambiguous. Source material: peripheral blood. The CDR3 nucleotides are TGTGCCAGCAGTTTAAACTCCTATAGCAATCAGCCCCAGCATTTT. It translates to CASSLNSYSNQPQHF.